This TCR beta chain was observed in a study of cytomegalovirus exposure and HLA in healthy donors. About this clone itself: The antigen is undetermined.

Study-level findings and limits: For cytomegalovirus status, the classifier reportedly gave diagnoses with high specificity and sensitivity. V- and J-gene trimming in TCR beta was tied to a missense DCLRE1C variant by an analysis performed later.

V gave up 4 bases and J gave up 8 bases; unmatched junction bases: 8. Germline V lookup: CDR1 WNHNN, CDR2 SYGVQD (reference sequence). The CDR3 is 15 residues long. PCR involved 60 Vbeta and 13 Jbeta primers. In the original analysis: In a later analysis, the count reached some 73 million unique TCR beta chains, with approximately 10 million shared. Clones were read by immunoSEQ multiplex PCR, and TCRdb kept only the in-frame ones, dropping some. V and J calls and clone size are copied from that table; D and trimming were computed from the DNA. Among 100,000 to 150,000 clones listed, under 85% were seen once.

Sequencing was performed on PBMCs. This sequence originates from a woman between 35 and 50 years old in good health and CMV-seropositive. The J gene is TRBJ2-1, the V gene TRBV10-1, with 10 nucleotides matching TRBD2. As DNA, the CDR3 is TGCGCCAGCAGTGTCGGGCTAGCGGGAGTGGATGAGCAGTTCTTC. This sequence encodes CASSVGLAGVDEQFF.